This entry features one T cell receptor beta chain sequence. Original analysis: The authors estimated nucleated cell counts from reference gene primer amplification. Measured with immunoSEQ multiplex PCR; TCRdb has only the in-frame clones, and not every one. That table gives V, J and clone size, and the DNA gave D and trimming. The data contain about 280,000 clones, more than 70% of them singletons. Cohort placement rested on clinical history that participants reported themselves. These data are taken from a study of blood T cell repertoires in COVID-19. Per germline, CDR1 LNHNV and CDR2 YYDKDF (reference sequence). The CDR3 sequence is 15 residues long. Between the trimmed V and J ends, which lost 4 bases and 6 bases, there was a span of 16 bases.

What was sequenced was PBMCs or T cells enriched from blood (not recorded which). This receptor was identified in a woman aged 55 to 70 in a cohort exposed to, infected with or recovered from COVID-19 (not recorded which). V and J are TRBV15 and TRBJ2-4, with D unresolved. This CDR3 reads CATSTETLSRNIQYF. The CDR3 DNA is TGTGCCACCAGCACGGAAACCCTTTCTAGAAACATTCAGTACTTC.